The rows below give T cell receptor beta chains drawn from one sample of a study of blood T cell repertoires in COVID-19. TCRdb's table, derived via immunoSEQ multiplex PCR, lists solely in-frame clones and lacks some. The sample records 50,000 to 55,000 clones, around 87% being singletons. The specimen sequenced was peripheral blood. These receptor sequences come from a man over 45 with active COVID-19. Both conserved end residues are part of each CDR3. Each record gives: V gene, clone size, CDR3 length, CDR3 protein. Size is omitted from some rows. Given values are once, few, many or a class for expanded clones.

TRBV4-1,NA,16,CASSQEHVGRGGGYTF
TRBV6-2/TRBV6-3,NA,14,CASSWTGVVNIQYF
TRBV7-2,NA,15,CASSATEPFNNEQFF
TRBV7-2,NA,16,CASSLGGLAIEGYQYF
TRBV10-3,NA,13,CATIQGSTDTQYF
TRBV6-2/TRBV6-3,NA,16,CASSALRTGGGETQYF
TRBV3-1/TRBV3-2,NA,15,CASSQGTVSNTEAFF
TRBV9,once,16,CASSVAGTSSYNEQFF
TRBV2,NA,15,CASNRLAGGPNEQFF
TRBV5-1,few,15,CASSPGQGGENIQYF
TRBV30,NA,13,CAWGTGSNTEAFF
TRBV30,NA,14,CAWSVGTESSPLHF
TRBV6-6,once,15,CASTLGGDVNTEAFF
TRBV27,NA,15,CASSSGLAPSDTQYF
TRBV19,NA,12,CASSAFQAEAFF
TRBV6-5,NA,15,CASRTGTKKVNEQYF
TRBV5-1,NA,15,CASSLAVGQGNIQYF
TRBV7-9,NA,11,CASSYTYEQYF
TRBV18,NA,15,CASSTGGGGPYEQYF
TRBV5-1,once,17,CASSLGWVGTGDNEQFF
TRBV18,NA,15,CASSPGRGGSYEQYF
TRBV18,NA,14,CASSPGQSRYEQYF
TRBV12-2,NA,17,CASRLVSRGGSTDTQYF
TRBV7-2,NA,15,CASSWGGSGNTEAFF
TRBV2,NA,14,CASSEQSPWNEQFF
TRBV5-1,once,13,CASSLVVEGTQYF
TRBV10-3,once,16,CAISSRDSGSSGELFF
TRBV3-1/TRBV3-2,NA,16,CASSGRLAGPSYEQYF
TRBV5-1,NA,18,CASSFTGLFLSGANVLTF
TRBV12-1,NA,14,CASSSQGADYGYTF
TRBV2,NA,15,CASSPGPRGNNEQFF
TRBV6-1,NA,12,CASSEVAGRAFF
TRBV5-6,NA,13,CASNSGQQETQYF
TRBV19,once,15,CASSRPTGVPGELFF
TRBV5-4,few,15,CASSTGTGANYGYTF
TRBV7-9,NA,14,CASSLGDRGTEAFF
TRBV5-6,NA,17,CASSLPTLASSYNEQFF
TRBV7-2,NA,15,CASSLQDRGGNGYTF
TRBV18,NA,13,CASSPGGAAEAFF
TRBV30,NA,13,CAWSLGTDNEQFF
TRBV18,NA,16,CASSPGSGRAKNEQFF
TRBV7-9,NA,12,CASSLDRGELFF
TRBV11-1,NA,14,CASSSDRPSYEQYF
TRBV6-2/TRBV6-3,NA,13,CASSYLLADEQFF
TRBV19,NA,15,CASSVTGTGGYGYTF
TRBV9,NA,17,CASSVLAGVGVTGELFF
TRBV2,NA,14,CASGLQTRNYEQYF
TRBV6-5,NA,14,CASSYSIGQAEQFF
TRBV2,once,14,CASISGGAPGAQYF
TRBV6-5,NA,13,CASSGGLAHEQYF